The 7 T cell receptor beta chains reported below all come from one sample, sequenced in a study of T cell responses to AZD1222 COVID-19 vaccine. Data came from immunoSEQ multiplex PCR; TCRdb stores just in-frame clones and leaves some out. The table lists around 70,000 clones, nearly 90% of them singletons. The sample here was peripheral blood, taken 28 days after the second AZD1222 dose. These receptors came from an adult who received the AZD1222 COVID-19 vaccine.

The genes are TRBV11-2 and TRBJ1-6; 11 positions agree with TRBD1. Per the germline V gene, CDR1 is SGHAT and CDR2 is FQNNGV. The CDR3 sequence is 15 residues long. Germline trimming cut 1 base from V and 9 bases from J; bases unmatched to any gene: 2. The CDR3 is CASSLGGTGGSPLHF. CDR3 in DNA: TGTGCCAGCAGCTTAGGAGGGACAGGGGGTTCACCCCTCCACTTT. The full variable domain, completed using reference TRBV11-2 and TRBJ1-6, is EAGVAQSPRYKIIEKRQSVAFWCNPISGHATLYWYQQILGQGPKLLIQFQNNGVVDDSQLPKDRFSAERLKGVDSTLKIQPAKLEDSAVYLCASSLGGTGGSPLHFGNGTRLTVT.

The V and J genes are TRBV30 and TRBJ1-1, with D unclear. The CDR3 extends over 12 amino acids. With 3 bases removed from V and 4 bases from J, the gap between germline ends came to 9 bases. CDR1 and CDR2 from the germline V gene are GTSNPN and SVGIG (reference sequence). The CDR3 loop reads CAWRHVTTEAFF. The CDR3 DNA reads TGTGCCTGGAGACATGTTACCACTGAAGCTTTCTTT. Full variable domain (missing parts from reference TRBV30 and TRBJ1-1): SQTIHQWPATLVQPVGSPLSLECTVEGTSNPNLYWYRQAAGRGLQLLFYSVGIGQISSEVPQNLSASRPQDRQFILSSKKLLLSDSGFYLCAWRHVTTEAFFGQGTRLTVV.

This sequence joins TRBV30 and TRBJ2-7; D is ambiguous. Per germline, CDR1 GTSNPN and CDR2 SVGIG (reference sequence). The germline V and J ends were trimmed by 2 bases and 0 bases, with 5 bases remaining between them. The CDR3 runs 12 residues. CDR3 sequence (DNA): TGTGCCTGGAGTCGGAGCTCCTACGAGCAGTACTTC. Residues: CAWSRSSYEQYF.

This chain joins TRBV7-2 and TRBJ1-5; D is perhaps TRBD1 (6 bases). This CDR3 comprises 15 residues. V dropped 5 bases and J dropped 1 base, with 12 bases sitting between them. CDR1 is SGHTA and CDR2 is FQGNSA in the germline V gene. The CDR3 nucleotides are TGTGCCAGCAGCGAGGCCGGGGGCAGCAATCAGCCCCAGCATTTT. It is translated as CASSEAGGSNQPQHF.

The gene calls are TRBV30 and TRBJ1-1, with TRBD1 matching over 8 bases. Germline-derived CDR1 and CDR2 are GTSNPN and SVGIG (reference sequence). This CDR3 spans 15 amino acids. With V trimmed by 2 bases and J by 1 base, 6 bases remained unmatched. The chain's CDR3 is CAWSTSDRGNTEAFF. The CDR3 nucleotides read TGTGCCTGGAGTACCTCCGACAGGGGGAACACTGAAGCTTTCTTT.

The CDR3 bases are TGTGCCAGCAGCTTCCAGGGGGGTTCACCCCTCCACTTT. Amino acid sequence: CASSFQGGSPLHF. This chain connects TRBV7-3 to TRBJ1-6, with 7 nucleotides matching TRBD1. V was pared by 3 bases and J by 9 bases, with 2 bases of the junction left unmatched. Germline V lookup: CDR1 SGHTA, CDR2 FQGTGA. This CDR3 spans 13 amino acids.

The chain carries TRBV6-6 and TRBJ2-7, with D possibly TRBD2 on 5 matching bases. CDR1 and CDR2 (germline): MNHNY, SVGAGI (reference sequence). The CDR3 is 16 amino acids. The V end was cut by 2 bases, the J end by 4 bases, with 18 bases between. The CDR3 here is CASSYVLGGDGYEQYF. The CDR3 bases are TGTGCCAGCAGTTACGTCCTAGGAGGCGACGGGTACGAGCAGTACTTC.